This TCR beta chain was documented in a study of shared clonotypes between healthy human individuals. CDR1 and CDR2 from the germline V gene are MGHDK and SYGVNS. The CDR3 sequence is 16 residues long. J was trimmed by 4 bases and V by 6 bases; bases with no gene match: 7. Clones were sequenced by immunoSEQ multiplex PCR, and TCRdb holds only the in-frame ones, with some missing. The sample contains around 1.1 million clones, 75% to 80% of which appear only once. Sequencing was done on a sample of memory CD4+ T cells from PBMCs. Subset in this sample: CD45RA-negative fraction. The receptor's source is a man between 18 and 29 years old in good health. Some clones in this sample may be carry-over from other donors' samples. The chain recombines TRBV25-1 with TRBJ2-2; TRBD1 matches 11 bases. In DNA, the CDR3 is TGTGCCAGCAGACGGGGGACAGGGGGTTTCACCGGGGAGCTGTTTTTT. Its protein product is CASRRGTGGFTGELFF.